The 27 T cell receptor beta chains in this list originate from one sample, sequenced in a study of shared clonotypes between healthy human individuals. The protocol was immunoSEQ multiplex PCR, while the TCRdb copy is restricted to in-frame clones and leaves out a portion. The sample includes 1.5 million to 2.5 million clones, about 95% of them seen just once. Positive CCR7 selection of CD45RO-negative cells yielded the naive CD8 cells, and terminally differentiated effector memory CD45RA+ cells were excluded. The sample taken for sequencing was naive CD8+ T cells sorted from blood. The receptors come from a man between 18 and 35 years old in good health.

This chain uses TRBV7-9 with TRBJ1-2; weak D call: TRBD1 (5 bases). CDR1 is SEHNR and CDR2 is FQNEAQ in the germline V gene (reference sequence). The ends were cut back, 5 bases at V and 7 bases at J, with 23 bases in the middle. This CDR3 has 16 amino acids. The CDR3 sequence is CASSPPLPGALGGYTF. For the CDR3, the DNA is TGTGCCAGCAGCCCCCCCCTCCCCGGGGCCTTAGGTGGCTACACCTTC.

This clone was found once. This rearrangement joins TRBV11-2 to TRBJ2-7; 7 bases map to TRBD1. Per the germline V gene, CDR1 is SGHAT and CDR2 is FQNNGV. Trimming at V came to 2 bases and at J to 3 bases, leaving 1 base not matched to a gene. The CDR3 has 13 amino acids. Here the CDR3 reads CASSLRTGYEQYF. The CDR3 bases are TGTGCCAGCAGCTTACGGACAGGCTACGAGCAGTACTTC.

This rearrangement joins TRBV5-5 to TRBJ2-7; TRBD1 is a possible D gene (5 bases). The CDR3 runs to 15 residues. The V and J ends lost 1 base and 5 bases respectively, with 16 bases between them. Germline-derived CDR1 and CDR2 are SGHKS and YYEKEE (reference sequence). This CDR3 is CASSLWQGMLNEQYF. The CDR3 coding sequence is TGTGCCAGCAGCTTGTGGCAGGGAATGTTGAACGAGCAGTACTTC.

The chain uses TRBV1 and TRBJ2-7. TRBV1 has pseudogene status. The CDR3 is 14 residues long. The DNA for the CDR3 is TGCACCAGCAGCCCCAGATGGGACCGCTACGAGCAGTACTTC. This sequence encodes CTSSPRWDRYEQYF.

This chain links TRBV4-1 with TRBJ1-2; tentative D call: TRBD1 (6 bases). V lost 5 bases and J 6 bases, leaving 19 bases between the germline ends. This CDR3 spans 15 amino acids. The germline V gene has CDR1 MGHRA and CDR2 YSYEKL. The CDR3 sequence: CASSDLTGPGNGYTF. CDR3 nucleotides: TGCGCCAGCAGCGATTTGACAGGACCGGGTAATGGCTACACCTTC.

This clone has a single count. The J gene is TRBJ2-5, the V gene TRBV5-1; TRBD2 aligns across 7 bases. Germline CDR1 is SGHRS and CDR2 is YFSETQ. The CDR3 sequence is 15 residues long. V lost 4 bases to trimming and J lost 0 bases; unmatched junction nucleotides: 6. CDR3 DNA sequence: TGCGCCAGCAGCCCCCGGGGAGGGTACCAAGAGACCCAGTACTTC. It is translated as CASSPRGGYQETQYF.

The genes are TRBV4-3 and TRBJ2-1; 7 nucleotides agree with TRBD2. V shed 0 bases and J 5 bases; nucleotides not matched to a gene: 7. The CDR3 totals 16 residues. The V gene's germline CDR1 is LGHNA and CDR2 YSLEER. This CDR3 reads CASSQDIAGGNNEQFF. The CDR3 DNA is TGCGCCAGCAGCCAAGATATAGCGGGCGGGAACAATGAGCAGTTCTTC.

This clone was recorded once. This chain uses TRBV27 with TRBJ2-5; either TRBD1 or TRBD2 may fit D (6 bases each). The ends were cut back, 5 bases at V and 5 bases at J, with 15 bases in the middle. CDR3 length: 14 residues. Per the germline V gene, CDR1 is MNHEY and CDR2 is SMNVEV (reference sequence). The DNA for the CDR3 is TGTGCCAGCAGTGTTCTGGGGGGCCATGAGACCCAGTACTTC. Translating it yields CASSVLGGHETQYF.

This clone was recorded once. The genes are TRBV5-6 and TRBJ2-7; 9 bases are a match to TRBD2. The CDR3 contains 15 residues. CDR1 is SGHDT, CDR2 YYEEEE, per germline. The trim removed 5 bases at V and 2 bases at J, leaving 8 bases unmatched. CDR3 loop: CASRGGPSGAYEQYF. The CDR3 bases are TGTGCCAGCAGGGGGGGACCTAGCGGGGCCTACGAGCAGTACTTC. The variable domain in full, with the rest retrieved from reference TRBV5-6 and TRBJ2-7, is DAGVTQSPTHLIKTRGQQVTLRCSPKSGHDTVSWYQQALGQGPQFIFQYYEEEERQRGNFPDRFSGHQFPNYSSELNVNALLLGDSALYLCASRGGPSGAYEQYFGPGTRLTVT.

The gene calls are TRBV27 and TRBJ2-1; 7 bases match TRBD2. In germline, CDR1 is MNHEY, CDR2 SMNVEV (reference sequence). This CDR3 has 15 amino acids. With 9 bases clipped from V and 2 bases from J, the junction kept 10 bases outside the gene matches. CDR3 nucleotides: TGTGCCAGTTCCGACCGGGGGGACCCCTACAATGAGCAGTTCTTC. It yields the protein CASSDRGDPYNEQFF.

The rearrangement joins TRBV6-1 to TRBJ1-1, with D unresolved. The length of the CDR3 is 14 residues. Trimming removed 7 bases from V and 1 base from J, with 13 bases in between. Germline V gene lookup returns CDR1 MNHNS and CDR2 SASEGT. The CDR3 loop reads CASTLTRGNTEAFF. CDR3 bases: TGTGCCAGCACCCTCACTCGGGGGAACACTGAAGCTTTCTTT.

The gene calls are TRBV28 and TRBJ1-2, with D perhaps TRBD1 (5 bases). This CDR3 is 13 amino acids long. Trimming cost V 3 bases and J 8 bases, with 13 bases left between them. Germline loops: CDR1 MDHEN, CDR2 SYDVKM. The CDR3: CASSLVGEGGYTF. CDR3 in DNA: TGTGCCAGCAGTTTGGTGGGGGAAGGCGGCTACACCTTC.

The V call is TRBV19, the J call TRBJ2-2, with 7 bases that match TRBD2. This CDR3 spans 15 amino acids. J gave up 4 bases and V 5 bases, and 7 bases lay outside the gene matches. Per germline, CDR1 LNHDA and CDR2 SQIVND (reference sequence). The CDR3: CASSLSGKGTGELFF. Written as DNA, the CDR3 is TGTGCCAGTAGTCTCAGCGGGAAGGGCACCGGGGAGCTGTTTTTT.

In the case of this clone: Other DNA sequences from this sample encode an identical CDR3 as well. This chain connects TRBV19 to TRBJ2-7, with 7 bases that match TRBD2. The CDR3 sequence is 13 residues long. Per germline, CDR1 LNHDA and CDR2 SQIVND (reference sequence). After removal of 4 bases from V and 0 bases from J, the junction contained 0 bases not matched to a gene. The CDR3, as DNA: TGTGCCAGTAGTACGGGGGGCTCCTACGAGCAGTACTTC. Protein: CASSTGGSYEQYF.

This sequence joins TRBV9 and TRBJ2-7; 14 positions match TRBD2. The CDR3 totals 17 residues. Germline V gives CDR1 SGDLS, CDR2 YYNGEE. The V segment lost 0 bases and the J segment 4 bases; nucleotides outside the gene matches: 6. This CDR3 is CASSVGLGLAGGYEQYF. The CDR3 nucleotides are TGTGCCAGCAGCGTAGGCCTCGGACTAGCGGGAGGTTACGAGCAGTACTTC.

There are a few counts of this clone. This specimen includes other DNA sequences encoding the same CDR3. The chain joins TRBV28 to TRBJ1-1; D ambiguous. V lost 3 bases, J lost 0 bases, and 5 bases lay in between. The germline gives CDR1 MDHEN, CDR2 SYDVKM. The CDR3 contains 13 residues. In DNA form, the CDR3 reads TGTGCCAGCAGTTTCAATTTGAACACTGAAGCTTTCTTT. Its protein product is CASSFNLNTEAFF.

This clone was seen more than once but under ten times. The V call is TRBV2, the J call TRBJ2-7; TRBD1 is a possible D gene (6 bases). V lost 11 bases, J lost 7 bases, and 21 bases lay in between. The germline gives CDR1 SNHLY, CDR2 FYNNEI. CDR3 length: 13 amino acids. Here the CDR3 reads CAHQGWGQGEQYF. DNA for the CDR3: TGTGCCCACCAGGGATGGGGGCAGGGGGAGCAGTACTTC.

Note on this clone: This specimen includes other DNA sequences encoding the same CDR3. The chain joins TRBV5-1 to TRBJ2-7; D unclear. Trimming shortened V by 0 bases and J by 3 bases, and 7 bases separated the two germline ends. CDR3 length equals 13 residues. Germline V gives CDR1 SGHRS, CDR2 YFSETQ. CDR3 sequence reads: CASSLVDGYEQYF. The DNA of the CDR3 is TGCGCCAGCAGCTTGGTTGATGGCTACGAGCAGTACTTC.

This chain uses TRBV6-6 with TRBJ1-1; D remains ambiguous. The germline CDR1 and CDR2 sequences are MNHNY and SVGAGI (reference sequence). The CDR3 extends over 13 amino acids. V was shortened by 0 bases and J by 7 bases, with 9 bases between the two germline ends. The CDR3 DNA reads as TGTGCCAGCAGTTACTCTGACGGCGGTGAAGCTTTCTTT. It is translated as CASSYSDGGEAFF.

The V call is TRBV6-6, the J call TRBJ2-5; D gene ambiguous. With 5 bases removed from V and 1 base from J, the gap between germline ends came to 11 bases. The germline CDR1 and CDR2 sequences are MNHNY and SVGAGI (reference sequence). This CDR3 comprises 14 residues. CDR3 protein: CASSARTPQETQYF. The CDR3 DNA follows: TGTGCCAGCAGTGCTCGGACCCCCCAAGAGACCCAGTACTTC.

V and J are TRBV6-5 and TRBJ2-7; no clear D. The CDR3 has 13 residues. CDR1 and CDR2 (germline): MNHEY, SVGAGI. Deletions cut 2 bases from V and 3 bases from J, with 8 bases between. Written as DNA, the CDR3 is TGTGCCAGCAGTTACGGGATGGACTACGAGCAGTACTTC. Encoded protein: CASSYGMDYEQYF.

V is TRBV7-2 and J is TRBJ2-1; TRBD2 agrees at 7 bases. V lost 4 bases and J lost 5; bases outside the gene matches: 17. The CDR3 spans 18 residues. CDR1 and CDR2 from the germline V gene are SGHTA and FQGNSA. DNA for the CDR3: TGTGCCAGCAGCTCCCGGAACCCTTGGACTAGGTCGAACAATGAGCAGTTCTTC. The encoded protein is CASSSRNPWTRSNNEQFF.

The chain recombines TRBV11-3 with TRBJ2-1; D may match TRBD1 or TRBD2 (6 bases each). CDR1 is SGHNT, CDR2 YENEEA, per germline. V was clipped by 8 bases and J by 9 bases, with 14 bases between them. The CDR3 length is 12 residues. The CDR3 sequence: CASGPGAGEQFF. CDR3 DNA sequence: TGTGCCAGCGGTCCGGGGGCGGGTGAGCAGTTCTTC.

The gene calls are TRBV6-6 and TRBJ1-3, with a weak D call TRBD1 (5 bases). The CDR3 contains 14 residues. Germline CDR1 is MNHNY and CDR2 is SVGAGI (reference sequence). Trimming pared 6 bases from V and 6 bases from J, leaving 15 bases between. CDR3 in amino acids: CASRWNRRINTIYF. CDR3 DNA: TGTGCCAGCAGGTGGAACAGGCGGATAAACACCATATATTTT.

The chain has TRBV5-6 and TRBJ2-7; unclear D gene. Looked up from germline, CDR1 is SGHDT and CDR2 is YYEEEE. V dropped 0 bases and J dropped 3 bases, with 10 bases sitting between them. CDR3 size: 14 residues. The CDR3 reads CASSLGAANYEQYF. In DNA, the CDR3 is TGTGCCAGCAGCTTGGGGGCAGCCAACTACGAGCAGTACTTC.

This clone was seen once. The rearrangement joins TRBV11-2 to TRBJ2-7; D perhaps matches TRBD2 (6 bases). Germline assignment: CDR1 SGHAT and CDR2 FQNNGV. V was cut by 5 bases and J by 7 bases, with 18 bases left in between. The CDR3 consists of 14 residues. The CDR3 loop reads CASSQLAILGEQYF. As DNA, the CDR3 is TGTGCCAGCAGCCAACTAGCCATTCTAGGGGAGCAGTACTTC.

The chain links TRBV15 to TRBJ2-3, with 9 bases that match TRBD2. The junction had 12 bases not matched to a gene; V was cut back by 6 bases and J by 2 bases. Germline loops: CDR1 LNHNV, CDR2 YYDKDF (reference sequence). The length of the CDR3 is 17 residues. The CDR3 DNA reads TGTGCCACCAGATATCCATCAGCGGGGGGCTTCACAGATACGCAGTATTTT. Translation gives CATRYPSAGGFTDTQYF.